Here is one TCR beta chain with its context. Generated by immunoSEQ multiplex PCR, the TCRdb table keeps only in-frame clones and is missing some. In the table there are 470,000 or so clones, 70% to 90% of which are singletons. Study members were between roughly 18 and 89 years old and lived in 20 to 25 US regions. The study assigned cohorts using participant-reported clinical history. The V end lost 6 bases, the J end lost 4 bases, and 10 bases lay between the germline ends. Germline assignment: CDR1 SSHAT and CDR2 FNYEAQ (reference sequence). The length of the CDR3 is 14 residues. This sample was included in a study of blood T cell repertoires in COVID-19. Study-level information: The origin of the acute and convalescent COVID-19 samples was the United States, Italy and Spain. Sources were T cells, B-cell-depleted T cells, or PBMCs; the material itself was cDNA or gDNA.

The J gene is TRBJ2-6, the V gene TRBV7-7; D might be TRBD2 (5 bases). The clonotype was recovered from a woman under 30 with acute COVID-19. The sequencing sample was made of PBMCs or T cells enriched from blood (not recorded which). The CDR3 loop is CASSGGTGANVLTF. CDR3 bases: TGTGCCAGCAGTGGAGGAACCGGGGCCAACGTCCTGACTTTC.